Here is one T cell receptor beta chain with its context. This clone was seen just once. Its antigen is not yet known. Base qualities are missing; no much larger clone stands one base away. The entry originates in a study of OX40 agonist ivuxolimab in advanced cancers. For the wider study: Ivuxolimab was a fully human IgG2 agonistic monoclonal antibody targeting the costimulatory receptor OX40 (CD134). Intravenous ivuxolimab was administered to patients every 2 weeks at six dose levels: 0.01, 0.1, 0.3, 1.5, 3 and 10 mg/kg. The dose-escalation cohort was 82.7% male with a mean age of approximately 60 years, ranging from about 23 to 85. The purpose of peripheral TCRbeta sequencing was to test whether ivuxolimab changed TCR sequence diversity and led to clonal T-cell expansion. Among the 52 dose-escalation patients, about 20 had hepatocellular carcinoma, approximately 15 melanoma, 9 renal cell carcinoma and 9 head and neck cancer. Prior anti-PD-1, anti-PD-L1 or anti-CTLA-4 therapy was permitted, and checkpoint inhibitors had been received by under 50% of dose-escalation patients. Three dose-escalation patients achieved partial responses, one with hepatocellular carcinoma and two with cutaneous melanoma. The paper reports the monotherapy dose-escalation portion (N of about 47 patients) of the phase I ivuxolimab trial.

Beyond this particular receptor, the publication reports: Low levels of normalized T-cell clonal expansion were also seen in some nonresponding patients. The antigen specificity of the peripheral T cells that underwent clonal expansion was not determined. After ivuxolimab, more expanded clones were found on average in CD8+ T cells than in CD4+ T cells. At doses from 0.1 to 3.0 mg/kg, clonal expansion was seen in both CD4+ and CD8+ blood T cells between baseline and week 6. Partial responders in the 0.1-3.0 mg/kg groups had among the lowest normalized peripheral clonal expansion, especially among CD8+ T cells.

Patients with a history of autoimmune disease or receiving systemic immunosuppression were excluded from the trial. In every dose cohort, peripheral blood was drawn for TCR sequencing at baseline, cycle 4 day 1, and cycle 7 day 1. Samples came from an open-label, multicenter, first-in-human phase I dose-escalation trial of ivuxolimab. Adults with locally advanced or metastatic melanoma, renal cell, hepatocellular, or head and neck squamous cell carcinoma were enrolled in the trial. Before TCR sequencing, CD4+ T cells and CD8+ T cells from peripheral blood were sorted into separate populations. Genomic DNA was extracted from sorted cells for sequencing of the TCRbeta CDR3 region. The immunoSEQ Assay was used for sequencing of TCRbeta CDR3 regions. The table was pulled from immuneACCESS by TCRdb, which kept in-frame rearrangements only. Such tables lose some clones; where checked, under half of the loss comes from unresolved V genes, and the rest has no known cause. The sample table holds some 150,000 clones, of which less than 95% were seen once. The ten top clones hold less than 1.1% of the sample.

According to the germline V gene, CDR1 reads KGHSH and CDR2 reads LQKENI. The junction carries 9 bases between V and J, which are trimmed by 5 bases and 3 bases respectively. The CDR3 spans 13 residues, from the cysteine through the phenylalanine. Of all the DNA, just the CDR3 is kept, 39 bases in frame from base 1. The TCR originated in an adult with an advanced solid tumor such as melanoma, head and neck, liver or kidney cancer. Recombination joined TRBV18 with TRBJ2-3; TRBD2 is perhaps the D gene, given 5 matching bases. Sample: CD4+ or CD8+ T cells sorted from blood, taken in a trial of the OX40 agonist ivuxolimab. For the CDR3, the sequence is CASSSEGTDTQYF. The DNA sequence is given as TGTGCCAGCTCAAGCGAGGGAACAGATACGCAGTATTTT.